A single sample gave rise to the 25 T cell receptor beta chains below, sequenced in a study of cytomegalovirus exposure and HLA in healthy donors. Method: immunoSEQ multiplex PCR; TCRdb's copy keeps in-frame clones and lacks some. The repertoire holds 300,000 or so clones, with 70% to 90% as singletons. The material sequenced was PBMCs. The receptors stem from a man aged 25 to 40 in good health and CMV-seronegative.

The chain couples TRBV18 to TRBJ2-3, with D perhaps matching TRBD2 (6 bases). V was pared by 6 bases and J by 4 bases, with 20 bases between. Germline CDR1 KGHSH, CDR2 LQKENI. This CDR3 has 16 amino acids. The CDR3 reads CASSRLRSSEPDTQYF. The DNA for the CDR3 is TGTGCCAGCTCCCGCTTAAGGTCTAGCGAGCCAGATACGCAGTATTTT. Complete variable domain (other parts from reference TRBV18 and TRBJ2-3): NAGVMQNPRHLVRRRGQEARLRCSPMKGHSHVYWYRQLPEEGLKFMVYLQKENIIDESGMPKERFSAEFPKEGPSILRIQQVVRGDSAAYFCASSRLRSSEPDTQYFGPGTRLTVL.

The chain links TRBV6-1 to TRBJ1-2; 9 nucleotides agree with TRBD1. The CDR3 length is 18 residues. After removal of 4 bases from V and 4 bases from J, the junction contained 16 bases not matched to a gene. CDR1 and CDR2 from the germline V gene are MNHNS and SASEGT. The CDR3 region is CASSVPGTGLGLGYGYTF. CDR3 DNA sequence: TGTGCCAGCAGTGTACCCGGGACAGGGTTGGGGTTAGGCTATGGCTACACCTTC.

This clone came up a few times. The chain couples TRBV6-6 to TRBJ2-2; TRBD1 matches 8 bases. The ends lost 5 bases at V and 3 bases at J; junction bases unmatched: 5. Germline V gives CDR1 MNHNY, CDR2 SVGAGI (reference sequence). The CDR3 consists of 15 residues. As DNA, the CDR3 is TGTGCCAGCAGTCGGACAGGGACGGACACCGGGGAGCTGTTTTTT. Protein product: CASSRTGTDTGELFF.

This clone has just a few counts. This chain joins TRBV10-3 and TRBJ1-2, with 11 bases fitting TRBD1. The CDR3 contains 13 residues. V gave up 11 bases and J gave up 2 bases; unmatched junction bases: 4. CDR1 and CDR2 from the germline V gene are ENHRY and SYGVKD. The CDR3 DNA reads TGTGCCCAAAGGGACAGGGGGAACTATGGCTACACCTTC. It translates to CAQRDRGNYGYTF.

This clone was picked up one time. CDR3 nucleotides: TGTGCCACCAGCAGAGATGAGGGGGCGGGCGAGCAGTACTTC. This sequence encodes CATSRDEGAGEQYF. The chain is built from TRBV15 and TRBJ2-7, with 7 bases that match TRBD1. CDR3 length equals 14 residues. The trim removed 0 bases at V and 6 bases at J, leaving 5 bases unmatched. Germline-derived CDR1 and CDR2 are LNHNV and YYDKDF (reference sequence). The entire variable domain, with the rest obtained from reference TRBV15 and TRBJ2-7, is as follows: DAMVIQNPRYQVTQFGKPVTLSCSQTLNHNVMYWYQQKSSQAPKLLFHYYDKDFNNEADTPDNFQSRRPNTSFCFLDIRSPGLGDTAMYLCATSRDEGAGEQYFGPGTRLTVT.

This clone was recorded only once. The CDR3 is CASRIGTVTNYGYTF. The CDR3 nucleotides are TGTGCCAGCAGGATCGGGACAGTGACTAACTATGGCTACACCTTC. The gene calls are TRBV2 and TRBJ1-2, with 7 bases identical to TRBD1. The CDR3 runs to 15 residues. Germline loops: CDR1 SNHLY, CDR2 FYNNEI. The J segment lost 0 bases and the V segment lost 6 bases, leaving 7 bases of the junction unmatched.

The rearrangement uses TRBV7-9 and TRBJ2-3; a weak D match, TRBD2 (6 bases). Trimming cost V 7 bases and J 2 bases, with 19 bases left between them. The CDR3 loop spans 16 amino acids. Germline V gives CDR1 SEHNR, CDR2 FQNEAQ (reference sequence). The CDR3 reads CASISGGRSPTDTQYF. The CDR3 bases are TGTGCCAGCATTAGTGGGGGGAGATCTCCCACAGATACGCAGTATTTT. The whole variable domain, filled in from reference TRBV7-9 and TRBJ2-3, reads DTGVSQNPRHKITKRGQNVTFRCDPISEHNRLYWYRQTLGQGPEFLTYFQNEAQLEKSRLLSDRFSAERPKGSFSTLEIQRTEQGDSAMYLCASISGGRSPTDTQYFGPGTRLTVL.

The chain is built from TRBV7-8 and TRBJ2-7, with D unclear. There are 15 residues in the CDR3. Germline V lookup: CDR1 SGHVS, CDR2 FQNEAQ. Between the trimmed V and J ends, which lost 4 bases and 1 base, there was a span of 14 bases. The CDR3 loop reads CASSSRGVSSYEQYF. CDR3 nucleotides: TGTGCCAGCAGCTCCAGAGGCGTCAGTTCCTACGAGCAGTACTTC.

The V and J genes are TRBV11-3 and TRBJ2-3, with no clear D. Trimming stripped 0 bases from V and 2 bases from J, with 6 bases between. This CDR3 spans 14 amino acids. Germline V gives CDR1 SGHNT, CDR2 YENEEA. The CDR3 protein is CASSLESLTDTQYF. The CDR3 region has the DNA TGTGCCAGCAGCTTAGAGTCTCTCACAGATACGCAGTATTTT.

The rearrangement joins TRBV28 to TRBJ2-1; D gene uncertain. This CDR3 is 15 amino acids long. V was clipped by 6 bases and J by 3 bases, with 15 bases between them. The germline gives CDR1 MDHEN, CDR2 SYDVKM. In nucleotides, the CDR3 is TGTGCCAGCAGCCGCCTGCGACAAGTCTACAATGAGCAGTTCTTC. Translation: CASSRLRQVYNEQFF.

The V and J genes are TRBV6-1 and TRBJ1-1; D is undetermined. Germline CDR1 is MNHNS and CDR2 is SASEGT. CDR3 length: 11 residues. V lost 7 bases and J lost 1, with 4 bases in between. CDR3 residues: CASIQNTEAFF. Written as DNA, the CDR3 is TGTGCCAGCATCCAGAACACTGAAGCTTTCTTT.

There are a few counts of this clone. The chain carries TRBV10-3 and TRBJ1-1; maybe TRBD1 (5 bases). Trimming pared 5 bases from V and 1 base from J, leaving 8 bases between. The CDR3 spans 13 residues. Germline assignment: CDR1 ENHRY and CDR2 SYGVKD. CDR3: CAISRGTNTEAFF. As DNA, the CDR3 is TGTGCCATCAGTCGGGGGACGAACACTGAAGCTTTCTTT.

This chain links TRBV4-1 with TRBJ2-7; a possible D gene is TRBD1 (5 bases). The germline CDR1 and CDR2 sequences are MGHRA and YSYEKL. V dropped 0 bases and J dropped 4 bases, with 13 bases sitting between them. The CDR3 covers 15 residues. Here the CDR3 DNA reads TGCGCCAGCAGCCAAGATGTGTCAGGGCGATACGAGCAGTACTTC. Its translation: CASSQDVSGRYEQYF.

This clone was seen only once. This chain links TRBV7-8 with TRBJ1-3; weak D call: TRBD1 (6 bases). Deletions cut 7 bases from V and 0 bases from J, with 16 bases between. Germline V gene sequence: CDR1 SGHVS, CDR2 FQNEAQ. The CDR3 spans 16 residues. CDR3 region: CASTGGQDDSGNTIYF. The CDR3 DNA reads TGTGCCAGCACCGGGGGGCAGGACGACTCTGGAAACACCATATATTTT.

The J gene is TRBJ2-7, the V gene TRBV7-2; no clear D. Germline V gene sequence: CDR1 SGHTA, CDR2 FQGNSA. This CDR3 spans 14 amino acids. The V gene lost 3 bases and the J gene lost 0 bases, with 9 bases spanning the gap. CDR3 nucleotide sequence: TGTGCCAGCAGCTTGGCCAGGAACTCCTACGAGCAGTACTTC. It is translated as CASSLARNSYEQYF.

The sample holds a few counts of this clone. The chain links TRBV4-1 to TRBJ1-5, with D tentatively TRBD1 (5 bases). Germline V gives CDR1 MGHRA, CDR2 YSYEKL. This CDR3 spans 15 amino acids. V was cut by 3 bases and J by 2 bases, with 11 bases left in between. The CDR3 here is CASSQVREGNQPQHF. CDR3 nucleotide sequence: TGCGCCAGCAGCCAGGTCAGGGAGGGCAATCAGCCCCAGCATTTT.

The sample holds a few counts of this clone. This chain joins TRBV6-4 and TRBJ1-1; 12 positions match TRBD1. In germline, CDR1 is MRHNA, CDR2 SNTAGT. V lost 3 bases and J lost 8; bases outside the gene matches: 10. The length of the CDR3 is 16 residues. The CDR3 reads CASSEQPGQGAEEAFF. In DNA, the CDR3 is TGTGCCAGCAGTGAGCAACCGGGACAGGGGGCCGAGGAAGCTTTCTTT.

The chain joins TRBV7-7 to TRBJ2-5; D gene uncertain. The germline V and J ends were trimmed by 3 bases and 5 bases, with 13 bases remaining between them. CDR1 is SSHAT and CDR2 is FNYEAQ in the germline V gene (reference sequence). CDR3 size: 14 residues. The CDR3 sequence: CASSFGGPGETQYF. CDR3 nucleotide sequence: TGTGCCAGCAGCTTTGGCGGTCCCGGGGAGACCCAGTACTTC.

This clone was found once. As DNA, the CDR3 is TGTGCCAGCCTGTTACCAGCTAAGCGGGGGGATACGCAGTATTTT. Translated: CASLLPAKRGDTQYF. The J gene is TRBJ2-3, the V gene TRBV6-1; 8 bases fit TRBD2. J gave up 6 bases and V 8 bases, and 13 bases lay outside the gene matches. Germline-derived CDR1 and CDR2 are MNHNS and SASEGT. The CDR3 length is 15 residues.

In nucleotides, the CDR3 is TGTGCCAGCAGCCAAGATATGGACTCCCCCTACGAGCAGTACTTC. Translation gives CASSQDMDSPYEQYF. The chain has TRBV4-2 and TRBJ2-7, with D possibly matching TRBD2 (5 bases). The V and J ends lost 0 bases and 2 bases respectively, with 11 bases between them. The CDR3 runs 15 residues. In germline, CDR1 is LGHNA, CDR2 YNFKEQ.

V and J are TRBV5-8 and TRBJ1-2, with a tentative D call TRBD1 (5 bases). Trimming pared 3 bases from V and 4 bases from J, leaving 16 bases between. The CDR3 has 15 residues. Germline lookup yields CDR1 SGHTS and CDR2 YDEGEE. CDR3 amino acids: CASSSDKGRSYGYTF. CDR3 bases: TGTGCCAGCAGCTCGGACAAAGGACGTTCCTATGGCTACACCTTC.

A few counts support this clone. Written as DNA, the CDR3 is TGTGCCAGCAGCAAAGGGGGTACTGAAGCTTTCTTT. Protein: CASSKGGTEAFF. The genes are TRBV9 and TRBJ1-1; tentatively, D is TRBD1 (6 bases). This CDR3 is 12 amino acids long. Trimming stripped 4 bases from V and 5 bases from J, with 9 bases between. Germline V gene data show CDR1 as SGDLS and CDR2 as YYNGEE.

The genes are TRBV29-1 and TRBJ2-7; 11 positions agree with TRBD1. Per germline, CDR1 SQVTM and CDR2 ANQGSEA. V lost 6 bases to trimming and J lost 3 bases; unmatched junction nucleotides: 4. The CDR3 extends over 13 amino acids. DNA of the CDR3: TGCAGCGTGGGGACAGGGGGAGTCTACGAGCAGTACTTC. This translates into CSVGTGGVYEQYF.

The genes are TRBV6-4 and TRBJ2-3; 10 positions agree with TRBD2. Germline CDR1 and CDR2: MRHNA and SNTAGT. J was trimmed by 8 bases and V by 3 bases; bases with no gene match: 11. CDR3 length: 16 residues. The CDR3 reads CASSERTSGTVPTQYF. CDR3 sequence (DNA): TGTGCCAGCAGTGAGAGGACTAGCGGAACCGTACCTACGCAGTATTTT.

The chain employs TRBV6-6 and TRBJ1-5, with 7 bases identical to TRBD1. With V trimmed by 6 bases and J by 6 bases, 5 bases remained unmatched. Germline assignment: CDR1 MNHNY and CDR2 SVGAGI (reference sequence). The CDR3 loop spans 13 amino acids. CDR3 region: CASRGTVFQPQHF. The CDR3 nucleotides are TGTGCCAGCAGGGGGACAGTTTTTCAGCCCCAGCATTTT.